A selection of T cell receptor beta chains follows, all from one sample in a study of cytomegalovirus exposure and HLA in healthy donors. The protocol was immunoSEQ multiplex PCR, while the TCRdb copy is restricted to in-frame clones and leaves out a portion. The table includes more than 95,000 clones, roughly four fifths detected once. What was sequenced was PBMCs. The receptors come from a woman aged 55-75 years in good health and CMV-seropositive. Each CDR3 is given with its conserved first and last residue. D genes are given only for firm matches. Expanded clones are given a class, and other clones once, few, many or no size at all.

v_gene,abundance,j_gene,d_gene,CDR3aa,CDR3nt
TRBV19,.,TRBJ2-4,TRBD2,CASSSKGLAGGKLAKNIQYF,TGTGCCAGCTCGTCAAAGGGACTAGCGGGAGGGAAACTAGCCAAAAACATTCAGTACTTC
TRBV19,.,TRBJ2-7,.,CASSPSLLRAYEQYF,TGTGCCAGTAGCCCCTCCCTATTACGGGCCTACGAGCAGTACTTC
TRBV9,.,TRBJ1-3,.,CASSETGSGNTIYF,TGTGCCAGCAGCGAGACAGGCTCTGGAAACACCATATATTTT
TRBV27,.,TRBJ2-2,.,CASSTIQGGRGDMNTGELFF,TGTGCCAGCAGCACCATCCAGGGGGGCAGGGGCGACATGAACACCGGGGAGCTGTTTTTT
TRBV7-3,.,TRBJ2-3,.,CASSLSRLEDTQYF,TGTGCCAGCAGCTTATCTAGACTTGAAGATACGCAGTATTTT
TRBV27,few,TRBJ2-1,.,CASSRTQSGHGNEQFF,TGTGCCAGCAGTCGTACCCAAAGCGGGCATGGAAATGAGCAGTTCTTC
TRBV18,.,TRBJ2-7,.,CASSPTDYSYEQYF,TGTGCCAGCTCACCGACGGACTATAGCTACGAGCAGTACTTC
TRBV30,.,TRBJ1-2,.,CAWSAAIRGGYTF,TGTGCCTGGAGTGCCGCGATAAGAGGAGGCTACACCTTC
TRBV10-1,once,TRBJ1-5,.,CASSESRGYSNQPQHF,TGCGCCAGCAGTGAGTCCCGAGGCTATAGCAATCAGCCCCAGCATTTT
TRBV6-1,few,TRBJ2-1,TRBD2,CASSELAGSYNEQFF,TGTGCCAGCAGTGAACTAGCGGGCTCCTACAATGAGCAGTTCTTC
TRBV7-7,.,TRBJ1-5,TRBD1,CASSLPAPGTAGLSNQPQHF,TGTGCCAGCAGCCTACCCGCACCCGGGACAGCTGGGCTTAGCAATCAGCCCCAGCATTTT
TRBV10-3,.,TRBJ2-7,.,CAISDNRVAIDYEQYF,TGTGCCATCAGTGATAATCGAGTAGCTATAGACTACGAGCAGTACTTC
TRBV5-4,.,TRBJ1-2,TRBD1,CASSPGQGTYGYTF,TGTGCCAGCAGCCCCGGACAGGGGACCTATGGCTACACCTTC
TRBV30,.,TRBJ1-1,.,CAWSVSLETEAFF,TGTGCCTGGAGTGTATCTCTGGAGACTGAAGCTTTCTTT
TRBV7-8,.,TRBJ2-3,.,CASTPRTDITDTQYF,TGTGCCAGCACCCCGCGAACAGATATTACAGATACGCAGTATTTT
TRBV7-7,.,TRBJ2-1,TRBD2,CASSPLAGASYNEQFF,TGTGCTAGCAGCCCGCTAGCGGGGGCCTCCTACAATGAGCAGTTCTTC
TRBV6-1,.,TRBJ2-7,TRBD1,CASSRDRVYEQYF,TGTGCCAGCAGTAGGGACAGGGTTTACGAGCAGTACTTC
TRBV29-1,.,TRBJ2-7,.,CSVGDDYEQYF,TGCAGCGTTGGGGATGACTACGAGCAGTACTTC
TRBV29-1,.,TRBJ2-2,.,CSAQRPGELFF,TGCAGCGCCCAGCGTCCCGGGGAGCTGTTTTTT
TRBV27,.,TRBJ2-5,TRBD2,CASSHREGPLETQYF,TGTGCCAGCAGCCATAGGGAGGGCCCTTTAGAGACCCAGTACTTC
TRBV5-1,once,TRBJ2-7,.,CASSLESGASSYEQYF,TGCGCCAGCAGCTTGGAATCGGGAGCGAGCTCCTACGAGCAGTACTTC
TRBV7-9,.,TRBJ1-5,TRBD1,CAWGGQGSNQPQHF,TGTGCGTGGGGCGGACAGGGGAGCAATCAGCCCCAGCATTTT
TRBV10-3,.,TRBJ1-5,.,CAISVPGENQPQHF,TGTGCCATCAGTGTCCCAGGGGAAAATCAGCCCCAGCATTTT
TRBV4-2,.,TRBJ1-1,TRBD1,CASSLGQGGTTEAFF,TGTGCCAGCAGCCTGGGGCAGGGGGGAACAACTGAAGCTTTCTTT
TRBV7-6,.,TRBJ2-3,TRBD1,CASSLTGDGTDTQYF,TGTGCCAGCAGTCTGACAGGGGACGGCACAGATACGCAGTATTTT
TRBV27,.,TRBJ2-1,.,CASSLLADSYNEQFF,TGTGCCAGCAGTTTATTAGCGGATTCCTACAATGAGCAGTTCTTC
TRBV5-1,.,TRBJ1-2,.,CASSLAQGSYGYTF,TGCGCCAGCAGCTTGGCCCAGGGCTCCTATGGCTACACCTTC
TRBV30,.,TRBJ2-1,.,CAWSVVTRGAGEQFF,TGTGCCTGGAGTGTAGTCACCAGGGGCGCAGGTGAGCAGTTCTTC
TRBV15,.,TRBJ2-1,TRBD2,CATCSGGLINEQFF,TGTGCCACCTGTTCGGGAGGGCTTATAAATGAGCAGTTCTTC